The 22 T cell receptor beta chains below come from one sample, sequenced in a study of OX40 agonist ivuxolimab in advanced cancers. The method was immunoSEQ multiplex PCR; TCRdb's version includes in-frame clones alone and lacks a portion of them. The table has about 100,000 clones, approximately 90% seen once. Here the sequenced sample was CD4+ or CD8+ T cells sorted from blood, taken in a trial of the OX40 agonist ivuxolimab. All receptors derive from an adult with an advanced solid tumor such as melanoma, head and neck, liver or kidney cancer.

This clone was recorded a few times. The V and J genes are TRBV30 and TRBJ1-2; TRBD1 might be the D (6 bases). CDR1 and CDR2 (germline): GTSNPN, SVGIG (reference sequence). There are 15 residues in the CDR3. Between the trimmed V and J ends, which lost 1 base and 3 bases, there was a span of 15 bases. The DNA for the CDR3 is TGTGCCTGGAGTGGAGCGGGCAGGGGAGACTATGGCTACACCTTC. Translated, it gives CAWSGAGRGDYGYTF.

The chain employs TRBV6-1 and TRBJ2-1; 7 nucleotides match TRBD2. The CDR3 spans 14 residues. After removal of 0 bases from V and 9 bases from J, the junction contained 5 bases not matched to a gene. Germline values: CDR1 MNHNS, CDR2 SASEGT. The CDR3 reads CASSEAGGLVEQFF. Here the CDR3 DNA reads TGTGCCAGCAGTGAAGCGGGAGGGCTAGTTGAGCAGTTCTTC.

This clone was seen once. Here the CDR3 reads CASSLQGSLKNIQYF. CDR3 nucleotides: TGTGCCAGCAGTCTGCAGGGGTCCCTTAAAAACATTCAGTACTTC. The chain couples TRBV28 to TRBJ2-4; D might be TRBD1 (6 bases). Trimming pared 5 bases from V and 4 bases from J, leaving 15 bases between. Germline V gene data show CDR1 as MDHEN and CDR2 as SYDVKM. The CDR3 has 15 amino acids.

The chain employs TRBV19 and TRBJ2-7; 9 bases align to TRBD1. Germline CDR1 and CDR2: LNHDA and SQIVND (reference sequence). CDR3 size: 14 residues. V shed 7 bases, J shed 5 bases, and the junction held 9 bases outside the gene matches. Written as DNA, the CDR3 is TGTGCCAGTACCGCCGGGACAGGGTCCCACGAGCAGTACTTC. Its translation is CASTAGTGSHEQYF.

The V and J genes are TRBV29-1 and TRBJ2-1; D could derive from TRBD1 or TRBD2 (5 bases each). The CDR3 contains 13 residues. Germline CDR1 is SQVTM and CDR2 is ANQGSEA. With 6 bases removed from V and 7 bases from J, the gap between germline ends came to 16 bases. The CDR3: CSVAGTPLNEQFF. The CDR3 nucleotides are TGCAGCGTCGCCGGGACGCCGCTAAATGAGCAGTTCTTC.

The V call is TRBV11-2, the J call TRBJ2-5; no firm D call. This CDR3 spans 13 amino acids. The germline gives CDR1 SGHAT, CDR2 FQNNGV. The germline V and J ends were trimmed by 0 bases and 2 bases, with 4 bases remaining between them. CDR3 sequence reads: CASSLERQETQYF. The CDR3 DNA reads as TGTGCCAGCAGCTTAGAACGGCAAGAGACCCAGTACTTC.

The chain has TRBV18 and TRBJ2-1; 8 positions match TRBD2. Per the germline V gene, CDR1 is KGHSH and CDR2 is LQKENI. This CDR3 is built from 15 residues. V shed 3 bases, J shed 7 bases, and the junction held 8 bases outside the gene matches. CDR3 sequence (DNA): TGTGCCAGCTCACCCCGGGAGGGTTGGATGAATGAGCAGTTCTTC. This encodes CASSPREGWMNEQFF.

The V gene is TRBV7-8, the J gene TRBJ2-3; D remains ambiguous. V lost 6 bases, J lost 1 base, and 8 bases lay in between. The CDR3 covers 13 residues. Germline CDR1 SGHVS, CDR2 FQNEAQ. The CDR3 here is CASSPGRTDTQYF. DNA for the CDR3: TGTGCCAGCAGTCCCGGCCGCACAGATACGCAGTATTTT.

This chain joins TRBV7-2 and TRBJ1-3, with D perhaps matching TRBD1 (5 bases). Trimming took 1 base from V and 2 from J, leaving 9 bases between them. The CDR3 covers 15 residues. Germline-derived CDR1 and CDR2 are SGHTA and FQGNSA. The CDR3 loop is CASSLVSGAGNTIYF. CDR3 DNA sequence: TGTGCCAGCAGCTTAGTGTCGGGGGCTGGAAACACCATATATTTT. The entire variable domain, with the rest obtained from reference TRBV7-2 and TRBJ1-3, is as follows: GAGVSQSPSNKVTEKGKDVELRCDPISGHTALYWYRQSLGQGLEFLIYFQGNSAPDKSGLPSDRFSAERTGGSVSTLTIQRTQQEDSAVYLCASSLVSGAGNTIYFGEGSWLTVV.

The V and J genes are TRBV9 and TRBJ2-2; 9 bases match TRBD2. With V trimmed by 3 bases and J by 5 bases, 17 bases remained unmatched. Germline CDR1 is SGDLS and CDR2 is YYNGEE. This CDR3 is 19 amino acids long. CDR3 region: CASSAIPPLAGGPTGELFF. Written as DNA, the CDR3 is TGTGCCAGCAGCGCCATACCCCCCCTGGCGGGAGGGCCAACCGGGGAGCTGTTTTTT.

Only one count was recorded for this clone. This sequence joins TRBV28 and TRBJ1-2, with TRBD1 matching 9 bases. J gave up 2 bases and V 2 bases, and 9 bases lay outside the gene matches. The CDR3 has 17 residues. Germline lookup yields CDR1 MDHEN and CDR2 SYDVKM. The CDR3 spells CASSLAGTGTRNYGYTF. The CDR3 DNA reads TGTGCCAGCAGTTTAGCCGGGACAGGGACCCGCAACTATGGCTACACCTTC.

The chain carries TRBV11-2 and TRBJ2-1; 9 nucleotides agree with TRBD2. Trimming cost V 5 bases and J 0 bases; bases outside gene matches: 5. CDR1 is SGHAT and CDR2 is FQNNGV in the germline V gene. The CDR3 spans 16 residues. Here the CDR3 DNA reads TGTGCCAGCAGCAGGACTAGCGCTAGCTCCTACAATGAGCAGTTCTTC. It specifies CASSRTSASSYNEQFF. Complete variable domain (other parts from reference TRBV11-2 and TRBJ2-1): EAGVAQSPRYKIIEKRQSVAFWCNPISGHATLYWYQQILGQGPKLLIQFQNNGVVDDSQLPKDRFSAERLKGVDSTLKIQPAKLEDSAVYLCASSRTSASSYNEQFFGPGTRLTVL.

The rearrangement joins TRBV28 to TRBJ1-5, with TRBD1 identical over 7 bases. V shed 5 bases and J 6 bases; nucleotides not matched to a gene: 4. This CDR3 contains 13 residues. Per germline, CDR1 MDHEN and CDR2 SYDVKM. The DNA of the CDR3 is TGTGCCAGCAGTGTGGACAGGATTCAGCCCCAGCATTTT. Its protein is CASSVDRIQPQHF. The full variable domain, rest sourced from reference TRBV28 and TRBJ1-5, is DVKVTQSSRYLVKRTGEKVFLECVQDMDHENMFWYRQDPGLGLRLIYFSYDVKMKEKGDIPEGYSVSREKKERFSLILESASTNQTSMYLCASSVDRIQPQHFGDGTRLSIL.

The chain recombines TRBV11-3 with TRBJ2-7; TRBD1 is a possible D gene (6 bases). V was shortened by 1 base and J by 5 bases, with 9 bases between the two germline ends. The CDR3 is 13 residues long. Germline CDR1 reads SGHNT; CDR2 reads YENEEA. CDR3 sequence: CASSLAGADEQYF. For the CDR3, the DNA is TGTGCCAGCAGCTTAGCAGGGGCTGACGAGCAGTACTTC. The complete variable domain, with remaining parts taken from reference TRBV11-3 and TRBJ2-7, reads EAGVVQSPRYKIIEKKQPVAFWCNPISGHNTLYWYLQNLGQGPELLIRYENEEAVDDSQLPKDRFSAERLKGVDSTLKIQPAELGDSAVYLCASSLAGADEQYFGPGTRLTVT.

The chain uses TRBV5-4 and TRBJ2-3; no clear D. Germline-derived CDR1 and CDR2 are SGHNT and YYREEE (reference sequence). V was trimmed by 0 bases and J by 0 bases, leaving 14 bases between them. The CDR3 is 17 residues long. CDR3 sequence (DNA): TGTGCCAGCAGCTTGGGAGGAAGCTCACCTAGCACAGATACGCAGTATTTT. The encoded protein is CASSLGGSSPSTDTQYF.

The rearrangement links TRBV19 to TRBJ1-5; the match to TRBD1 covers 8 bases. Germline lookup yields CDR1 LNHDA and CDR2 SQIVND (reference sequence). The junction had 4 bases not matched to a gene; V was cut back by 1 base and J by 2 bases. CDR3 length equals 16 residues. In nucleotides, the CDR3 is TGTGCCAGTAGTATAGGGCCAGGGGGCGGCAATCAGCCCCAGCATTTT. This encodes CASSIGPGGGNQPQHF.

The chain carries TRBV7-8 and TRBJ2-1; perhaps TRBD2 as D (5 bases). The V gene's germline CDR1 is SGHVS and CDR2 FQNEAQ. The CDR3 is made up of 14 amino acids. V lost 2 bases to trimming and J lost 4 bases, with 9 bases between them. Here the CDR3 DNA reads TGTGCCAGCAGCTTAAGCGGTGTGTACAATGAGCAGTTCTTC. This gives the protein CASSLSGVYNEQFF.

The chain employs TRBV7-2 and TRBJ2-7; TRBD2 matches 9 bases. The V segment lost 6 bases and the J segment 3 bases; nucleotides outside the gene matches: 3. CDR1 is SGHTA and CDR2 is FQGNSA in the germline V gene. This CDR3 is built from 13 residues. The CDR3: CASRPAGGYEQYF. The CDR3 nucleotides read TGTGCCAGCAGGCCAGCGGGGGGCTACGAGCAGTACTTC.

This rearrangement joins TRBV6-6 to TRBJ2-1; D possibly matches TRBD1 or TRBD2 (6 bases each). V lost 6 bases to trimming and J lost 1 base, with 13 bases between them. The length of the CDR3 is 15 residues. The germline V gene has CDR1 MNHNY and CDR2 SVGAGI (reference sequence). CDR3 DNA sequence: TGTGCCAGCAGGGGGGCGGGATCGTCCTACAATGAGCAGTTCTTC. This encodes CASRGAGSSYNEQFF.

The J gene is TRBJ2-4, the V gene TRBV4-2; D is perhaps TRBD2 (6 bases). In germline, CDR1 is LGHNA, CDR2 YNFKEQ. The V gene lost 4 bases and the J gene lost 2 bases, with 15 bases spanning the gap. The CDR3 spans 16 residues. The CDR3 nucleotides are TGTGCCAGCAGCCGGCCCGGGAGTGAGACCAAAAACATTCAGTACTTC. Residues: CASSRPGSETKNIQYF.

V usage is TRBV18 and J usage is TRBJ2-2; 8 bases map to TRBD2. CDR3 length: 16 amino acids. The V and J ends lost 8 bases and 0 bases, in that order; junction bases with no gene match: 8. Germline CDR1 KGHSH, CDR2 LQKENI. The CDR3 sequence: CASQLTSVTNTGELFF. CDR3 sequence (DNA): TGTGCCAGCCAACTGACTAGCGTTACGAACACCGGGGAGCTGTTTTTT.

J is TRBJ1-1 and V is TRBV27, with unresolved D. Trimming stripped 0 bases from V and 4 bases from J, with 12 bases between. CDR1 and CDR2 from the germline V gene are MNHEY and SMNVEV (reference sequence). The CDR3 has 15 residues. The CDR3 loop is CASSLSSRVGTEAFF. The CDR3 DNA sequence: TGTGCCAGCAGTTTATCGAGCAGAGTGGGCACTGAAGCTTTCTTT.